This TCR beta chain was identified in a study of cytomegalovirus exposure and HLA in healthy donors. Both 60 Vbeta primers and 13 Jbeta primers went into the PCR. Data came from immunoSEQ multiplex PCR; TCRdb stores just in-frame clones and leaves some out. The sample has 120,000 or so clones, 81% seen once. Germline V gene lookup returns CDR1 SNHLY and CDR2 FYNNEI. This CDR3 spans 14 amino acids. V shed 6 bases, J shed 6 bases, and the junction held 8 bases outside the gene matches. This clone was observed a handful of times. Its antigen is still unknown. Study-wide findings and caveats: It is likely that the observed cluster of highly shared sequence variants was a sequencing artifact.

What was sequenced was PBMCs. The chain recombines TRBV2 with TRBJ1-2, with TRBD1 matching over 9 bases. This TCR derives from a woman aged 40 to 50 in good health and CMV-seronegative. The CDR3 loop reads CASRGQGRLDGYTF. CDR3 DNA sequence: TGTGCCAGCAGGGGACAGGGACGACTGGATGGCTACACCTTC.